What follows are 19 T cell receptor beta chains derived from one specimen sequenced in a study of OX40 agonist ivuxolimab in advanced cancers. Repertoires were generated with immunoSEQ multiplex PCR, while TCRdb's copy carries only in-frame clones and drops some. The data contain tens of thousands of clones, roughly 87% of them singletons. This specimen consisted of CD4+ or CD8+ T cells sorted from blood, obtained in a trial of the OX40 agonist ivuxolimab. These receptors were obtained from an adult with an advanced solid tumor such as melanoma, head and neck, liver or kidney cancer.

This rearrangement joins TRBV7-2 to TRBJ2-5; TRBD1 matches 9 bases. Germline V gene lookup returns CDR1 SGHTA and CDR2 FQGNSA. V lost 5 bases and J lost 2; bases outside the gene matches: 3. The CDR3 extends over 14 amino acids. The CDR3 DNA reads as TGTGCCAGCAGCCAGGACAGGGGACAAGAGACCCAGTACTTC. The encoded protein is CASSQDRGQETQYF. The complete variable domain, with remaining parts taken from reference TRBV7-2 and TRBJ2-5, reads GAGVSQSPSNKVTEKGKDVELRCDPISGHTALYWYRQSLGQGLEFLIYFQGNSAPDKSGLPSDRFSAERTGGSVSTLTIQRTQQEDSAVYLCASSQDRGQETQYFGPGTRLLVL.

This rearrangement joins TRBV12-1 to TRBJ2-7; TRBD2, as called in the table, went unchecked against the DNA. TRBV12-1 is listed as a pseudogene. This CDR3 is built from 15 residues. The CDR3 sequence is CASSWGTSESHEQYF. In nucleotides, the CDR3 is TGTGCCAGCAGCTGGGGGACTAGCGAGAGCCACGAGCAGTACTTC.

The chain employs TRBV4-2 and TRBJ2-5; 9 bases agree with TRBD1. There are 15 residues in the CDR3. V lost 4 bases, J lost 2 bases, and 5 bases stayed unmatched. Germline V gene lookup returns CDR1 LGHNA and CDR2 YNFKEQ. The CDR3 here is CASSPWDRAQETQYF. Written as DNA, the CDR3 is TGTGCCAGCAGCCCTTGGGACAGGGCACAAGAGACCCAGTACTTC.

The chain employs TRBV5-8 and TRBJ2-1; 9 nucleotides align to TRBD1. The CDR3 is 14 residues long. Germline V gene lookup returns CDR1 SGHTS and CDR2 YDEGEE. The trim removed 4 bases at V and 8 bases at J, leaving 7 bases unmatched. CDR3 nucleotides: TGTGCCAGCAGCCCGTGGGACAGGGCCGATGAGCAGTTCTTC. It translates to CASSPWDRADEQFF.

This clone has just one count. This chain joins TRBV29-1 and TRBJ2-3; D is undetermined. V lost 6 bases and J lost 4, with 17 bases in between. Germline CDR1 is SQVTM and CDR2 is ANQGSEA. CDR3 length: 14 residues. Here the CDR3 reads CSVRPIPKADTQYF. CDR3 coding DNA: TGCAGCGTGCGGCCAATACCTAAGGCAGATACGCAGTATTTT.

CDR3 bases: TGTGCCAGTAGTAGGGGGGCGCGAGCCGCTGAAGCTTTCTTT. It specifies CASSRGARAAEAFF. The chain couples TRBV19 to TRBJ1-1; a possible D gene is TRBD1 (6 bases). The CDR3 consists of 14 residues. Trimming took 4 bases from V and 6 from J, leaving 15 bases between them. Germline CDR1 and CDR2: LNHDA and SQIVND (reference sequence).

This clone is a singleton in its sample. The rearrangement links TRBV10-3 to TRBJ2-1, with unresolved D. Trimming left V 3 bases short and J 3 bases short, with 18 bases between. Germline V CDR1 and CDR2: ENHRY, SYGVKD. The CDR3 extends over 17 amino acids. Here the CDR3 reads CAISEPGRSSFYNEQFF. CDR3 DNA: TGTGCCATCAGTGAACCGGGCCGAAGCTCTTTCTACAATGAGCAGTTCTTC.

The rearrangement joins TRBV9 to TRBJ2-5; 15 nucleotides match TRBD2. The V segment lost 7 bases and the J segment 2 bases; nucleotides outside the gene matches: 9. Germline loops: CDR1 SGDLS, CDR2 YYNGEE. The CDR3 covers 17 residues. The CDR3 nucleotides read TGTGCCAGCTCCGCCGGGACTAGCGGGGGGCTTCAAGAGACCCAGTACTTC. It specifies CASSAGTSGGLQETQYF.

This sequence joins TRBV7-2 and TRBJ2-2, with 8 bases fitting TRBD1. The CDR3 sequence is 15 residues long. V was pared by 11 bases and J by 6 bases, with 14 bases of the junction left unmatched. Germline V gene lookup returns CDR1 SGHTA and CDR2 FQGNSA. As DNA, the CDR3 is TGTGCCGGACGTCAGGGGGCGCTTAGTGCCGGGGAGCTGTTTTTT. This translates into CAGRQGALSAGELFF.

The V and J genes are TRBV29-1 and TRBJ2-7; D gene ambiguous. Deletions cut 4 bases from V and 2 bases from J, with 6 bases between. Germline V gene data show CDR1 as SQVTM and CDR2 as ANQGSEA. The CDR3 covers 11 residues. The CDR3 loop is CSVVATYEQYF. The DNA for the CDR3 is TGCAGCGTTGTGGCAACCTACGAGCAGTACTTC.

The genes are TRBV5-6 and TRBJ1-4; 9 positions match TRBD1. Germline assignment: CDR1 SGHDT and CDR2 YYEEEE. V lost 4 bases, J lost 5 bases, and 9 bases stayed unmatched. The CDR3 has 16 amino acids. CDR3 protein: CASSPISDRGNEKLFF. The CDR3, as DNA: TGTGCCAGCAGCCCTATATCGGACAGGGGCAATGAAAAACTGTTTTTT. Together with reference TRBV5-6 and TRBJ1-4, the CDR3 gives the full variable domain: DAGVTQSPTHLIKTRGQQVTLRCSPKSGHDTVSWYQQALGQGPQFIFQYYEEEERQRGNFPDRFSGHQFPNYSSELNVNALLLGDSALYLCASSPISDRGNEKLFFGSGTQLSVL.

V and J are TRBV7-2 and TRBJ2-4, with D perhaps being TRBD1 or TRBD2 (5 bases each). The germline CDR1 and CDR2 sequences are SGHTA and FQGNSA. V dropped 1 base and J dropped 6 bases, with 16 bases sitting between them. This CDR3 contains 16 residues. The CDR3: CASSLEPGRNRNIQYF. CDR3 nucleotides: TGTGCCAGCAGCTTAGAGCCGGGGCGGAACCGAAACATTCAGTACTTC.

This clone occurred a few times. The CDR3 nucleotides are TGTGCCAGCAGCTTAGAAAGAGGGGGGGCTGAGCAGTACTTC. Amino acids: CASSLERGGAEQYF. The chain recombines TRBV7-2 with TRBJ2-7; D possibly corresponds to TRBD2 (7 bases). Trimming removed 1 base at V and 7 bases at J, with 14 bases between. Germline V lookup: CDR1 SGHTA, CDR2 FQGNSA. The CDR3 runs 14 residues.

The V gene is TRBV25-1, the J gene TRBJ2-2; D ambiguous. Germline V lookup: CDR1 MGHDK, CDR2 SYGVNS. Trimming left V 11 bases short and J 3 bases short, with 10 bases between. The CDR3 is 12 residues long. This chain's CDR3 is CAARGYTGELFF. The DNA of the CDR3 is TGTGCCGCGCGAGGTTACACCGGGGAGCTGTTTTTT.

The V gene is TRBV7-2, the J gene TRBJ2-3; 9 bases match TRBD2. The CDR3 sequence is 17 residues long. Trimming cost V 2 bases and J 8 bases; bases outside gene matches: 14. Germline V gene data show CDR1 as SGHTA and CDR2 as FQGNSA. CDR3 amino acids: CASSLNVLAGFTPTQYF. CDR3 in DNA: TGTGCCAGCAGCTTAAACGTCCTAGCGGGATTTACCCCTACGCAGTATTTT. The full variable domain, completed using reference TRBV7-2 and TRBJ2-3, is GAGVSQSPSNKVTEKGKDVELRCDPISGHTALYWYRQSLGQGLEFLIYFQGNSAPDKSGLPSDRFSAERTGGSVSTLTIQRTQQEDSAVYLCASSLNVLAGFTPTQYFGPGTRLTVL.

The V gene is TRBV11-2, the J gene TRBJ1-5; a weak D match, TRBD1 (5 bases). Between the trimmed V and J ends, which lost 1 base and 2 bases, there was a span of 9 bases. This CDR3 has 15 residues. Germline V gives CDR1 SGHAT, CDR2 FQNNGV. The chain's CDR3 is CASSLGSRGNQPQHF. The CDR3 nucleotides read TGTGCCAGCAGCTTAGGGTCCAGGGGCAATCAGCCCCAGCATTTT.

V is TRBV19 and J is TRBJ2-4; 7 bases match TRBD2. CDR1 LNHDA and CDR2 SQIVND come from the germline V gene (reference sequence). J lost 0 bases, V lost 0 bases, and 8 bases had no gene match. The CDR3 length is 18 residues. CDR3 sequence reads: CASSIESVRGGAKNIQYF. For the CDR3, the DNA is TGTGCCAGTAGTATAGAGTCGGTACGCGGGGGAGCCAAAAACATTCAGTACTTC.

The chain uses TRBV11-2 and TRBJ2-3; D gene uncertain. Germline CDR1 reads SGHAT; CDR2 reads FQNNGV. The CDR3 runs 15 residues. V was clipped by 0 bases and J by 1 base, with 8 bases between them. CDR3 bases: TGTGCCAGCAGCTTAGATTCTAGGGGCACAGATACGCAGTATTTT. It encodes CASSLDSRGTDTQYF. Full variable domain (missing parts from reference TRBV11-2 and TRBJ2-3): EAGVAQSPRYKIIEKRQSVAFWCNPISGHATLYWYQQILGQGPKLLIQFQNNGVVDDSQLPKDRFSAERLKGVDSTLKIQPAKLEDSAVYLCASSLDSRGTDTQYFGPGTRLTVL.

The CDR3 nucleotides read TGTGCCAGCAGCTTGCTGACTAGCGGGAGCACAGATACGCAGTATTTT. It yields the protein CASSLLTSGSTDTQYF. V usage is TRBV7-8 and J usage is TRBJ2-3; TRBD2 matches 10 bases. The germline V gene has CDR1 SGHVS and CDR2 FQNEAQ. The trim removed 3 bases at V and 0 bases at J, leaving 3 bases unmatched. CDR3 size: 16 residues.